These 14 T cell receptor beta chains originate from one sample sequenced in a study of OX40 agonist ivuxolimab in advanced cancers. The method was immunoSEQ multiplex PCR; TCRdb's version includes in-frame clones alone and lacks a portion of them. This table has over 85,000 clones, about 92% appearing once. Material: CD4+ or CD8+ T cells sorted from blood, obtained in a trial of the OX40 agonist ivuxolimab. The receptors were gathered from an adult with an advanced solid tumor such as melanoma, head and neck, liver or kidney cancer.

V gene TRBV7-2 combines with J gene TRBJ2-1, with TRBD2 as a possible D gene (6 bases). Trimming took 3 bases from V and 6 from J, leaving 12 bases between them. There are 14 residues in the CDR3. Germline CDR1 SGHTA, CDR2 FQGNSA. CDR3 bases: TGTGCCAGCAGCTTTAGGACTAACGGCAATGAGCAGTTCTTC. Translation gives CASSFRTNGNEQFF.

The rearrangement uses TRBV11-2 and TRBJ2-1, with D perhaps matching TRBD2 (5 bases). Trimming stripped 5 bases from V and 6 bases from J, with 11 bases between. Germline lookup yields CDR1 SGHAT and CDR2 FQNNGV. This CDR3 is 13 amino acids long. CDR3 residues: CASSPGLSNEQFF. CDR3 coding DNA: TGTGCCAGCAGCCCCGGACTCAGCAATGAGCAGTTCTTC.

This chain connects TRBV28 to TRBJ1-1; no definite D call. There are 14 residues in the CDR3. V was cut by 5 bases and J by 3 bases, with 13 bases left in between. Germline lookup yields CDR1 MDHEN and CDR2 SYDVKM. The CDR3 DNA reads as TGTGCCAGCAGTCCACCATTCTATGACACTGAAGCTTTCTTT. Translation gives CASSPPFYDTEAFF.

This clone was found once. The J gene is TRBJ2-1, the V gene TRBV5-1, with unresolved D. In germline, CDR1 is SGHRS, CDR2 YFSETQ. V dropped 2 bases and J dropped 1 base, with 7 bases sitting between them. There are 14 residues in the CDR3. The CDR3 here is CASSFGQSYNEQFF. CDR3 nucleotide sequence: TGCGCCAGCAGCTTCGGCCAATCCTACAATGAGCAGTTCTTC.

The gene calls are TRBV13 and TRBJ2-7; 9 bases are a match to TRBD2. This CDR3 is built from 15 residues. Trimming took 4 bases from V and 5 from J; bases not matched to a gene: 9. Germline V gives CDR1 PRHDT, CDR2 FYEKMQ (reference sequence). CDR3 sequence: CASSSSGTSRNEQYF. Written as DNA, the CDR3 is TGTGCCAGCAGCTCCTCCGGGACTAGCCGTAACGAGCAGTACTTC. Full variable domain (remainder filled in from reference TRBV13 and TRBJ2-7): AAGVIQSPRHLIKEKRETATLKCYPIPRHDTVYWYQQGPGQDPQFLISFYEKMQSDKGSIPDRFSAQQFSDYHSELNMSSLELGDSALYFCASSSSGTSRNEQYFGPGTRLTVT.

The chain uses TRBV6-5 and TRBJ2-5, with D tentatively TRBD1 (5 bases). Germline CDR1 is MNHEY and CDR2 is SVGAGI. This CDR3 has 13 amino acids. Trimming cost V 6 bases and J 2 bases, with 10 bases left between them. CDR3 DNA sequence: TGTGCCAGCAGCCGACAGAAGCAAGAGACCCAGTACTTC. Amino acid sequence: CASSRQKQETQYF.

This CDR3 is CASSSFPQGGEKLFF. The CDR3, as DNA: TGTGCCAGCAGTTCTTTCCCACAGGGAGGGGAAAAACTGTTTTTT. The chain recombines TRBV28 with TRBJ1-4, with D tentatively TRBD1 (6 bases). The CDR3 loop spans 15 amino acids. V was pared by 4 bases and J by 8 bases, with 17 bases between. Germline V gives CDR1 MDHEN, CDR2 SYDVKM.

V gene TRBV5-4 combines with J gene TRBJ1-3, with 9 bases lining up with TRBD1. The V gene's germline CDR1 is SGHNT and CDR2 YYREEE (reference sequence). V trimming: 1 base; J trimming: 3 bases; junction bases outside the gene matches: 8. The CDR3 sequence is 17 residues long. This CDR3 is CASSLPPGTGIGNTIYF. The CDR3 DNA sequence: TGTGCCAGCAGCTTGCCACCCGGGACAGGGATTGGAAACACCATATATTTT.

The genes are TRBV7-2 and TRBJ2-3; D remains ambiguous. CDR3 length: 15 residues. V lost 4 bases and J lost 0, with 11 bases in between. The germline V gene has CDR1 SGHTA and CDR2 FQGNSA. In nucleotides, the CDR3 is TGTGCCAGCAGCTCTGTTTTACGTAGCACAGATACGCAGTATTTT. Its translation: CASSSVLRSTDTQYF. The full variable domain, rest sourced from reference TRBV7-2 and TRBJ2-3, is GAGVSQSPSNKVTEKGKDVELRCDPISGHTALYWYRQSLGQGLEFLIYFQGNSAPDKSGLPSDRFSAERTGGSVSTLTIQRTQQEDSAVYLCASSSVLRSTDTQYFGPGTRLTVL.

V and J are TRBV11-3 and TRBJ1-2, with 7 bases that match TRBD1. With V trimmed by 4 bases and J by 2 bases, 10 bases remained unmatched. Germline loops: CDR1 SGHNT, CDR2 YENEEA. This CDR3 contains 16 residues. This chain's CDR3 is CASSSPPLTGNYGYTF. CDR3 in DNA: TGTGCCAGCAGCTCCCCCCCCCTGACAGGGAACTATGGCTACACCTTC.

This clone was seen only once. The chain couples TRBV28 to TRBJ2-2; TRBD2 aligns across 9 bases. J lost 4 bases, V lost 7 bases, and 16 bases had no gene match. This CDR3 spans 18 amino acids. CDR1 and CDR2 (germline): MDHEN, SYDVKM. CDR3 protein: CASTSREGISYATGELFF. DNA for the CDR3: TGTGCCAGCACATCGCGGGAGGGGATTTCCTATGCCACCGGGGAGCTGTTTTTT.

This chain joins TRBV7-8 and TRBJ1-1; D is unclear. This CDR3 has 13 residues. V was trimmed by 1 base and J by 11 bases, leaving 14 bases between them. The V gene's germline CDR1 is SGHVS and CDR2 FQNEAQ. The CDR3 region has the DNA TGTGCCAGCAGCTTAGGAAGGGAAATTGGGGCTTTCTTT. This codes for CASSLGREIGAFF.

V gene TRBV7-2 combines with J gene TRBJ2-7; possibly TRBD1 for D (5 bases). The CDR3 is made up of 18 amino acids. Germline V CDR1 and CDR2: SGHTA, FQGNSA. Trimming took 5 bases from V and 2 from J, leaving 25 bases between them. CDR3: CASSPPLHGAAAAYEQYF. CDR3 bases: TGTGCCAGCAGCCCCCCGCTCCATGGGGCAGCCGCGGCCTACGAGCAGTACTTC. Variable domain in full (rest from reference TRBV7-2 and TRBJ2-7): GAGVSQSPSNKVTEKGKDVELRCDPISGHTALYWYRQSLGQGLEFLIYFQGNSAPDKSGLPSDRFSAERTGGSVSTLTIQRTQQEDSAVYLCASSPPLHGAAAAYEQYFGPGTRLTVT.

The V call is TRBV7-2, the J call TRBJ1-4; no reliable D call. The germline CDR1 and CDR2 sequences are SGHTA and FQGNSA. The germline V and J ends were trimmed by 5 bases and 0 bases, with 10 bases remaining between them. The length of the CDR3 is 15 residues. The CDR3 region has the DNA TGTGCCAGCAGCAAACGAACTGCAACTAATGAAAAACTGTTTTTT. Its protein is CASSKRTATNEKLFF.